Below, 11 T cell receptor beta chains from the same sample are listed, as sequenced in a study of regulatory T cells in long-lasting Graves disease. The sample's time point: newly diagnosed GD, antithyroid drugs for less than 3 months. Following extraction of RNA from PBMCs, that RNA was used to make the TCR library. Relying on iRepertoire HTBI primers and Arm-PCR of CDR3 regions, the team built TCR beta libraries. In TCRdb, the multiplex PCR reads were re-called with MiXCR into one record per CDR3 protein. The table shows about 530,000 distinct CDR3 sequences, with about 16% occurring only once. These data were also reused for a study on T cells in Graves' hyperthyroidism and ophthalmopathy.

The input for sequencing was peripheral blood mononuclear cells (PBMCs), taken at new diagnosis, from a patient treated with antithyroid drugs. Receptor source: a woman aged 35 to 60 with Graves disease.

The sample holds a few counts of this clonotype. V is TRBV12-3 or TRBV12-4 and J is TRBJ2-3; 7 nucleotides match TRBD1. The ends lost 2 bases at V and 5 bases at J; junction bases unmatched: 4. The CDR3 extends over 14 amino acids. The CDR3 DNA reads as TGTGCCAGCAGTTTAAAGGGGGCGGAAGATACGCAGTATTTT. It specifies CASSLKGAEDTQYF.

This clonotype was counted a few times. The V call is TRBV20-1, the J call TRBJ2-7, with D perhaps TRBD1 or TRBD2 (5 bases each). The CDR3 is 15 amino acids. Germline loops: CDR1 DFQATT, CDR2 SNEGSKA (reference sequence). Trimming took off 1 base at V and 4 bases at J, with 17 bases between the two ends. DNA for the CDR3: TGCAGTGCTAGAGTTGCCCGGGACGGTCCGTACGAGCAGTACTTC. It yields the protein CSARVARDGPYEQYF.

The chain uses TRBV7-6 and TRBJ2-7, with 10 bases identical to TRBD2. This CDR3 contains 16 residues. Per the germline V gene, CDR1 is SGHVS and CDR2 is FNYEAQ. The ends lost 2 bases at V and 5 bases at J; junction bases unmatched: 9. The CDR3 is CASSLTPAGGLDEQYF. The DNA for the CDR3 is TGTGCCAGCAGCTTAACCCCAGCGGGGGGGCTAGACGAGCAGTACTTC.

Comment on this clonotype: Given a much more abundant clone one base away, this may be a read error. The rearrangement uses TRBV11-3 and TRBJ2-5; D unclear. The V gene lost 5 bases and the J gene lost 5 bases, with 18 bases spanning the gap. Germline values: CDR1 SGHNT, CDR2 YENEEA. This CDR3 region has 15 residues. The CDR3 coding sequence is TGTGCCAGCAGCCCCGACGCCAGAGCTGGGGAGACCCAGTACTTC. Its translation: CASSPDARAGETQYF.

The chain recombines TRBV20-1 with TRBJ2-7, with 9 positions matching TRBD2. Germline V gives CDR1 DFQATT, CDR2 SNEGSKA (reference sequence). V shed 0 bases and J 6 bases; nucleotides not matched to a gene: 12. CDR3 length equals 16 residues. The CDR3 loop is CSAREGLALGPLEQYF. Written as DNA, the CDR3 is TGCAGTGCTAGAGAGGGACTAGCTCTCGGACCCCTCGAGCAGTACTTC.

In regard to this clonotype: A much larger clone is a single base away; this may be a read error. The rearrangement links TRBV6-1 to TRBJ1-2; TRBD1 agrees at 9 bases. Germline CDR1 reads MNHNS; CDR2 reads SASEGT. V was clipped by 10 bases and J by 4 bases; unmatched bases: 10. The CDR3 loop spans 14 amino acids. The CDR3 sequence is CAISVTDRGYGYTF. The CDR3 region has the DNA TGTGCCATCAGCGTAACGGACAGGGGCTATGGCTACACCTTC.

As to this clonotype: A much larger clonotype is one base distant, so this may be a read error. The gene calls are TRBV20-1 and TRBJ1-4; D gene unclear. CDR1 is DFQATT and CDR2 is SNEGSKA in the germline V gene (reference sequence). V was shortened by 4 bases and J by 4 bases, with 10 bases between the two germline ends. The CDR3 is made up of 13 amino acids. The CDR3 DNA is TGCAGTGCTAAAGGAAGGGATAATGAAAAACTGTTTTTT. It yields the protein CSAKGRDNEKLFF.

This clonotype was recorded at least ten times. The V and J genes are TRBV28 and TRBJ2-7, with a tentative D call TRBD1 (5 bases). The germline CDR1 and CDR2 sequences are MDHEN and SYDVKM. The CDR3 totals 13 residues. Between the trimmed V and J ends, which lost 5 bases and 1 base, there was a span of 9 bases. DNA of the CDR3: TGTGCCAGCAGTACAGGAAGGTCCTACGAGCAGTACTTC. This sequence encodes CASSTGRSYEQYF.

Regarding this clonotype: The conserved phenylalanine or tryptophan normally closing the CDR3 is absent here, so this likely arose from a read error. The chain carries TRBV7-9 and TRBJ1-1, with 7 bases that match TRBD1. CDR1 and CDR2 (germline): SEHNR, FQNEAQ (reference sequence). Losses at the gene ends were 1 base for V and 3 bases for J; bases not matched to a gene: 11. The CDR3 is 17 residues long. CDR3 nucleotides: TGTGCCAGCAGCTTAGTCCCCTTAACAGGGACAGACACTGAAGCTTTCTCT. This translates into CASSLVPLTGTDTEAFS.

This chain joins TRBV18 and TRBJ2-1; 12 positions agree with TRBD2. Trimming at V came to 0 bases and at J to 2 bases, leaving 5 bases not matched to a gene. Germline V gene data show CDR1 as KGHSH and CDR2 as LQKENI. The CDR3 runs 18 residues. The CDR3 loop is CASSPPASGGATYNEQFF. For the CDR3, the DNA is TGTGCCAGCTCACCACCTGCTAGCGGGGGGGCGACCTACAATGAGCAGTTCTTC. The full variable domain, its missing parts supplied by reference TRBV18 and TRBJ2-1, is NAGVMQNPRHLVRRRGQEARLRCSPMKGHSHVYWYRQLPEEGLKFMVYLQKENIIDESGMPKERFSAEFPKEGPSILRIQQVVRGDSAAYFCASSPPASGGATYNEQFFGPGTRLTVL.

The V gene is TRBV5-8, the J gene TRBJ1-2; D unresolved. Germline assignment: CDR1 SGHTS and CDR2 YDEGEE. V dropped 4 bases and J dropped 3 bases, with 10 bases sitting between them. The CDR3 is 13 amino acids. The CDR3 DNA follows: TGTGCCAGCAGCCGAGACACTTACTATGGCTACACCTTC. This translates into CASSRDTYYGYTF.